This T cell receptor beta chain was observed in a study of T-cell memory formation after mild COVID-19. TCRdb reanalysed the 5' RACE reads using MiXCR and keeps one entry per CDR3 protein. The sample contains 150,000 to 200,000 distinct CDR3 sequences, 15% to 20% of which appear only once. This TCR was recovered from an adult woman who had mild COVID-19 (a few samples of this study predate the infection). Cell type and time point are not known. Sequenced material: PBMCs or a T cell subset sorted from them (not recorded which).

The CDR3 protein is CASSFRTGVSLSYEQYF. The CDR3 coding sequence is TGTGCCAGCAGTTTTCGGACAGGCGTATCCCTCTCCTACGAGCAGTACTTC. This chain uses TRBV27 with TRBJ2-7, with TRBD1 matching 7 bases. With 3 bases clipped from V and 0 bases from J, the junction kept 11 bases outside the gene matches. Germline CDR1 MNHEY, CDR2 SMNVEV (reference sequence). There are 17 residues in the CDR3.